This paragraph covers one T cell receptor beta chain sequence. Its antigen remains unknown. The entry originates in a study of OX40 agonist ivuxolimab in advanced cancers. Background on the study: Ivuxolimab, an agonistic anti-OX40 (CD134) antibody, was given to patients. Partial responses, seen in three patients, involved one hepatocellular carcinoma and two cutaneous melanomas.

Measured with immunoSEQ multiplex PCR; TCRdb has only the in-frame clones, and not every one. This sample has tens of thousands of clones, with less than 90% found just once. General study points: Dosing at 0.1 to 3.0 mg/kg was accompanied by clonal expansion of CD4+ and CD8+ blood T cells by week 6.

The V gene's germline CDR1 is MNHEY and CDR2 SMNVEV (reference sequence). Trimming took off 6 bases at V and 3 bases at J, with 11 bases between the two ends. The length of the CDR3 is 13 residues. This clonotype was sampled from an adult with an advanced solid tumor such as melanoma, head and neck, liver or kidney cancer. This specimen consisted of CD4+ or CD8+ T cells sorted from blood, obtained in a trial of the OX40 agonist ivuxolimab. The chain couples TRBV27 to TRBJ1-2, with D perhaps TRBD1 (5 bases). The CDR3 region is CASRISGDYGYTF. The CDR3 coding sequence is TGTGCCAGCAGAATCTCGGGGGACTATGGCTACACCTTC.